The entry below describes one TCR beta chain. Its antigen is not identified. Primers for the PCR totalled 60 Vbeta and 13 Jbeta. Original analysis: In a later analysis, of 84 million or so unique beta chains, roughly 10 million appeared in at least two donors. The protocol was immunoSEQ multiplex PCR, while the TCRdb copy is restricted to in-frame clones and leaves out a portion. Clone size and the V and J calls come from that table; the DNA yielded D and trimming. Of tens of thousands of clones listed, around 53% are singletons. The sample is drawn from a study of cytomegalovirus exposure and HLA in healthy donors. Overall study findings and caveats: Per a later analysis, about 18,000 TCR beta sequences showed association with HLA alleles at 0.05 false discovery rate.

Germline V gene lookup returns CDR1 MGHDK and CDR2 SYGVNS. V shed 4 bases and J shed 9 bases, with 9 bases lying between them. The CDR3 is made up of 11 amino acids. The sample was PBMCs. V usage is TRBV25-1 and J usage is TRBJ1-2; the D gene is possibly TRBD1 (5 bases). This TCR came from a woman aged 40-49 years in good health and CMV-seropositive. In DNA form, the CDR3 reads TGTGCCAGCAGTGGGGGGGGGAGCTACACCTTC. Its translation is CASSGGGSYTF.